Below, 2 T cell receptor beta chains from the same sample are listed, as sequenced in a study of T cells in tuberculosis. Clones were sequenced by immunoSEQ multiplex PCR, and TCRdb holds only the in-frame ones, with some missing. The sample lists about 24,000 clones, less than 97% occurring once. The sequencing input was PBMCs. The receptors were sampled from a donor between 10 and 35 years old with latent tuberculosis or without tuberculosis infection.

The gene calls are TRBV28 and TRBJ1-6; TRBD1 matches 8 bases. From germline, CDR1 is MDHEN and CDR2 SYDVKM. The V gene end was trimmed by 3 bases and the J gene end by 8 bases; junction bases not matched to a gene: 6. This CDR3 spans 15 amino acids. The CDR3 DNA reads as TGTGCCAGCAGTTTGATCAGGGGGCTTCATTCACCCCTCCACTTT. It is translated as CASSLIRGLHSPLHF.

This sequence joins TRBV4-2 and TRBJ2-7; D perhaps matches TRBD1 (7 bases). Trimming pared 1 base from V and 3 bases from J, leaving 16 bases between. Germline V gene data show CDR1 as LGHNA and CDR2 as YNFKEQ. The CDR3 is 16 amino acids. The CDR3 loop is CASSQGEDRKFYEQYF. The CDR3 bases are TGTGCCAGCAGCCAAGGGGAGGACAGGAAATTCTACGAGCAGTACTTC.